The TCR beta chain under discussion was sequenced for a study of regulatory T cells in long-lasting Graves disease. The study, taken as a whole, reports: Lower TCR diversity characterized persistent Graves' patients relative to newly diagnosed patients. Persistent disease preferred TRBV28, TRBJ1-2 and TRBJ2-5; new disease, TRBV20-1 and TRBJ2-1.

In this sample, this clonotype turned up many times. Its antigen is not identified. CDR1 and CDR2 from the germline V gene are SQVTM and ANQGSEA. With 4 bases removed from V and 3 bases from J, the gap between germline ends came to 12 bases. The CDR3 sequence is 13 residues long. Arm-PCR of CDR3 regions with iRepertoire HTBI primers generated TCR beta libraries. Original data processing: Identification yielded about 66 TRBV and 15 or so TRBJ segments across samples. TCRdb processed the multiplex PCR reads anew with MiXCR; each CDR3 protein has one entry. Here the V and J calls rest on TCRdb's processing, not on the authors' analysis. This sample has 300,000 to 500,000 distinct CDR3 sequences, with around 21% found just once. Time point given: persistent/refractory GD, antithyroid drugs over 5 years with positive TRAb. The TCR library was prepared using RNA isolated from PBMCs. Graves' disease diagnosis was established per American Thyroid Association guidelines.

The starting material was peripheral blood mononuclear cells (PBMCs), obtained when the disease was refractory, from a patient treated with antithyroid drugs. This TCR was recovered from a female donor with Graves disease. This rearrangement joins TRBV29-1 to TRBJ1-2; maybe TRBD1 (6 bases). As DNA, the CDR3 is TGCAGCGTTGCCGGGGGCGAGGACTATGGCTACACCTTC. Protein: CSVAGGEDYGYTF.